Described below is a single TCR beta chain sequence and its context. This clonotype was seen only a few times. There is no known antigen for this receptor. Per-nucleotide qualities are absent, and no much larger clonotype sits a single base away. The germline ends are 8 bases apart after V is trimmed by 2 bases and J by 3 bases. CDR1 is given as GTSNPN and CDR2 as SVGIG, both from the germline V gene (reference sequence). Measured from the cysteine to the phenylalanine, the CDR3 is 13 residues long. Only CDR3 DNA remains: 39 bases, in frame from the first base. The data belong to a study of CD8 T cells in ankylosing spondylitis (dated by TCRdb to the late 2010s). For the wider study: The study set out to find disease-linked TCR variants by profiling T cell receptor beta repertoires in ankylosing spondylitis patients and healthy donors. The whole study cohort included 85 to 120 healthy donors and over 20 ankylosing spondylitis patients. Samples of peripheral blood were taken, and for ankylosing spondylitis patients, synovial fluid was collected as well.

Summary of the overall study and its limitations: The disease-linked clones were reported to be significantly enriched in matched synovial fluid samples from ankylosing spondylitis patients. A CD8+ phenotype was shown by the disease-linked clones, which were found at relatively low frequencies in peripheral blood. Some motif variants were previously reported in synovial fluid and blood of reactive arthritis patients, suggesting common disease-initiation mechanisms. Blood from ankylosing spondylitis patients appeared to be characterized by a TCR beta motif composed of 7 to 9 highly homologous amino acid variants.

TCRdb names Illumina HiSeq 2500 as the instrument used. Quantitative 5'-RACE with molecular barcodes was the method used to prepare the TCR beta libraries. The paper's processing steps were these. Disease-linked TCR variants were identified with a new computational method built on a probabilistic model of VDJ rearrangement. The raw public reads went through TCRdb reprocessing: fastp at Q25, MiXCR clone calling, in-frame beta chains kept. Duplicate CDR3 protein sequences are folded into a single record with the most common DNA and genes. The V and J calls here are based on TCRdb, not the publication. The sample table lists about 500,000 distinct CDR3 sequences, about 12% of them with a count of one. The ten largest clones take up 6.8% of the sample.

The sequence is built from TRBV30 and TRBJ1-5; TRBD1 is a possible D gene, resting on 5 matching bases. The sample taken for sequencing was blood, either unsorted or a sorted T cell fraction (not recorded which). This TCR was sampled from a male donor with ankylosing spondylitis. The encoded CDR3 is CAWSKGDNQPQHF. Read as DNA, the sequence is TGTGCCTGGAGTAAAGGGGACAATCAGCCCCAGCATTTT.